This TCR beta chain was obtained from a study of T cell responses to AZD1222 COVID-19 vaccine (dated by TCRdb to 2020 to 2022). For the study in its entirety: Because spike-specific TCR depth and breadth did not differ between the two schedules, AZD1222 recipients who got a second dose at roughly 4 weeks were pooled with those who got a second dose at roughly 12 weeks. Trial participants were enrolled by age into subgroups of 18-55, 56-69 and 70-plus years, and roughly 150, 30 and 60 TCR-sequenced participants, respectively, were included in these subgroups. TCR sequencing was performed for 230 to 250 trial participants, of whom about 200 were given two doses of AZD1222 and approximately 25 were given two doses of MenACWY control vaccine.

To note about this clone: Its binding antigen is unknown. Per-nucleotide qualities are absent, and no much larger clonotype sits a single base away.

The CDR3 starts with the cysteine, ends with the phenylalanine, and has 14 residues. The retained sequence is limited to the CDR3, 42 bases, with the frame set at the first base. For CDR1 and CDR2, the germline V gene lists MGHRA and YSYEKL. Trimming takes 4 bases from V and 5 bases from J, and the germline ends sit 15 bases apart. Summary of the overall study and its limitations: CD4 TCRs associated with the vaccine covered the entire spike protein, and the dominant responses were in regions 160-218 and 743-854. Participants were mostly white British and included more females than males, and it was suggested by the authors that clonal diversity may have been underestimated. In the small 56-69-year group, the increase in depth fell short of significance, most likely because of low power. Because no day 14 peak-response samples were available, the repertoires could be characterized only after the peak T cell response. Reportedly, close to half of the unique spike-specific TCRs recognized epitopes lying outside the regions that are mutated in the B.1.351 and B.1.1.7 variants. Conclusions about previously exposed vaccinees are limited, since just five or six AZD1222 recipients were seropositive for SARS-CoV-2 at baseline. After two AZD1222 doses, both the breadth and the depth of spike-specific TCRs were significantly higher than at day 0 and than in MenACWY recipients.

The sample's time point label, in plain terms: baseline before first vaccination. The vaccinee samples were drawn from two UK trials, COV001 and COV002, one of which was a single-blind randomized controlled phase 2/3 trial testing AZD1222 (ChAdOx1 nCoV-19) in healthy adults. For TCRbeta chain sequencing, PBMC samples were collected from trial participants at day 0 and at day 28 after the second dose. The CDR3 regions of human TCRbeta chains were analyzed by immunosequencing. On the study's bioinformatics: Repertoire TCRs were checked for matches against a reference library of SARS-CoV-2-specific TCRs that had been generated using the MIRA antigen-specificity platform. Breadth meant the fraction of unique TCRs that were SARS-CoV-2-associated, whereas depth meant the fraction of total T cells that were SARS-CoV-2-associated. Each spike-specific TCR was assigned to its reactive spike region and to a CD4 or CD8 class using the MIRA data. Log10-transformed breadth and depth values were compared by one-way ANOVA with Sidak's multiple comparisons tests. TCRdb mirrors the immuneACCESS table, restricted to in-frame sequences. Some clones are absent from its copies; in checked studies, under half trace to an unresolved V gene, and the reason for the others is unknown. That table furnishes V, J and clone size, whereas the DNA furnished D and trimming. The sample has 150,000 to 200,000 clones on record, 94% of them singletons. The ten largest clonotypes hold 0.64% of the sample.

This receptor was taken from an adult in good health. Sequenced here: peripheral blood, sampled on day 0 of AZD1222 vaccination. Recombination joined TRBV4-1 with TRBJ2-7; a confident D gene designation cannot be given. In nucleotides, the sequence is TGCGCCAGCAGCCCTCTCAAGGGTTTGGACGAGCAGTACTTC. Translated, this gives CASSPLKGLDEQYF.